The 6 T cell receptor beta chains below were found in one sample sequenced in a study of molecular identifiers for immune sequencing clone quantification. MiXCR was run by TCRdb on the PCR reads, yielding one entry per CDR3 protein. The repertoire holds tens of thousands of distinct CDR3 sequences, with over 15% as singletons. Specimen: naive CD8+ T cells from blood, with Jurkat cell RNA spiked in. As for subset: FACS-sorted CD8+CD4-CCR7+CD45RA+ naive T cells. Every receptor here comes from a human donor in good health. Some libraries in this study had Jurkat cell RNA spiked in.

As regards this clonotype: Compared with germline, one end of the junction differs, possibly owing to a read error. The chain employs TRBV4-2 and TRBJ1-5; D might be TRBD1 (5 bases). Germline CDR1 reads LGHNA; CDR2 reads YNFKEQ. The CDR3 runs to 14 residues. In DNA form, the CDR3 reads TGTGCCAGCAGCCAAAGGGGAGGCAATCAGCCCCAACATTTT. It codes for CASSQRGGNQPQHF.

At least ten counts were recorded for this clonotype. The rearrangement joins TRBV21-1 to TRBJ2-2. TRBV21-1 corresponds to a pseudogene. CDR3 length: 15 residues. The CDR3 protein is CASSKGYPFAGELFF. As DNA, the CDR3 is TGTGCCAGCAGCAAAGGTTACCCGTTCGCCGGGGAGCTGTTTTTT.

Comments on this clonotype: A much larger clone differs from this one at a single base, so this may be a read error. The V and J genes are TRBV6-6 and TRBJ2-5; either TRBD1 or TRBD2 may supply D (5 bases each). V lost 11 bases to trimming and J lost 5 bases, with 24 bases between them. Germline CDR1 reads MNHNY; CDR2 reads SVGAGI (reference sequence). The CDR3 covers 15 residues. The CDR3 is CAGTRFDSGMETQYF. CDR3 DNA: TGTGCCGGGACCCGTTTCGATTCGGGCATGGAGACCCAGTACTTC.

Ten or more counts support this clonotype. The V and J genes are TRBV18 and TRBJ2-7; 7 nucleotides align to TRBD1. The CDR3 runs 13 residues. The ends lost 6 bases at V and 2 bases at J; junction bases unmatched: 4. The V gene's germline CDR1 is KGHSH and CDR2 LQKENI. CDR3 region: CASSRTGAYEQYF. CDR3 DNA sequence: TGTGCCAGCTCTCGGACAGGAGCCTACGAGCAGTACTTC. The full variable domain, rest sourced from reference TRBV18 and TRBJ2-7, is NAGVMQNPRHLVRRRGQEARLRCSPMKGHSHVYWYRQLPEEGLKFMVYLQKENIIDESGMPKERFSAEFPKEGPSILRIQQVVRGDSAAYFCASSRTGAYEQYFGPGTRLTVT.

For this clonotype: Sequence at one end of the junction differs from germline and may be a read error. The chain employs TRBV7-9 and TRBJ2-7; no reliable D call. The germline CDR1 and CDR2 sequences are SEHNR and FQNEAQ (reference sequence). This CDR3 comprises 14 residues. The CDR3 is CASSLGPASYEQNF. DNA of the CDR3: TGTGCCAGCAGCCTCGGACCGGCGAGCTACGAGCAGAACTTC.

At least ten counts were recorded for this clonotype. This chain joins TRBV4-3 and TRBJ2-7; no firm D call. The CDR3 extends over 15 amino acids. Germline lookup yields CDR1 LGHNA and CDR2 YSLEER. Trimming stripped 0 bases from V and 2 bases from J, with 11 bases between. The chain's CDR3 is CASSQDVGSPYEQYF. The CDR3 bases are TGCGCCAGCAGCCAAGATGTAGGAAGTCCCTACGAGCAGTACTTC.